This record concerns one T cell receptor beta chain sequence. Its antigen is as yet unknown. This sample was included in a study of vaccination effects on CD4 cells after COVID-19. Study-wide context: A median of 72 days separated the second dose and sampling.

This table comes from immunoSEQ multiplex PCR, and its TCRdb copy is limited to in-frame clones, with some not included. Found here are some 34,000 clones, roughly 78% of them singletons; the top ten hold approximately 1.6%. The CDR3 extends over 13 amino acids. The V gene's germline CDR1 is SNHLY and CDR2 FYNNEI. The germline V and J ends were trimmed by 6 bases and 2 bases, with 10 bases remaining between them. ViraFEST used viral peptide pools to expand antigen-specific CD4+ T cells before sequencing. After roughly 10 days in culture, the CD4+ T cells were isolated. Each person got two doses of an mRNA SARS-CoV-2 vaccine, BNT162b2 or mRNA-1273. PBMC cultures contained about 2 million cells per well, 9.5 to 10 IU/ml IL-2 and 10 ug/ml peptides. IL-2 medium was substituted for half the medium on days 3 and 7.

The J gene is TRBJ1-1, the V gene TRBV2; no reliable D call. Sequencing was performed on CD4+ T cells from PBMCs cultured with HCoV-NL63 spike peptides, taken after COVID-19 vaccination. The origin of this receptor is a human donor who received a COVID-19 vaccine. Some clones in this sample may be carry-over from other donors' samples. DNA of the CDR3: TGTGCCAGCAGGTCTTCGGGTAACACTGAAGCTTTCTTT. Protein: CASRSSGNTEAFF.